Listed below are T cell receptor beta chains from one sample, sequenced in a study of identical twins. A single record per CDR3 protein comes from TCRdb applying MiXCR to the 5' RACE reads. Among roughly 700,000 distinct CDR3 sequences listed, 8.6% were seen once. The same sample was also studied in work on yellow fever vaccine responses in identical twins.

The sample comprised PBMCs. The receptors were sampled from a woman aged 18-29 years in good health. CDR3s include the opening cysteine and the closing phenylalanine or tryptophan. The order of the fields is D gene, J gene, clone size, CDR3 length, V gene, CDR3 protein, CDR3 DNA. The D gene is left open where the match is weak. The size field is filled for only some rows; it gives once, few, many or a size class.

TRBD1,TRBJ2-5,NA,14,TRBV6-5,CASSSGGVGETQYF,TGTGCCAGCAGTTCAGGGGGCGTGGGAGAGACCCAGTACTTC
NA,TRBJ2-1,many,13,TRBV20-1,CSAPASRINEQFF,TGCAGTGCCCCTGCCTCCCGGATCAATGAGCAGTTCTTC
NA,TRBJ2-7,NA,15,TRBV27,CASSYNGGLTYEQYF,TGTGCCAGCAGTTATAATGGGGGACTCACGTACGAGCAGTACTTC
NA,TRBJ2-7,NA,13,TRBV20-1,CSASGQSSYEQYF,TGCAGTGCTAGCGGACAGAGCTCCTACGAGCAGTACTTC
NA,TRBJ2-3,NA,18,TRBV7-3,CASSFPKNTPDLTDTQYF,TGTGCCAGCAGCTTCCCGAAAAATACCCCGGACCTCACAGATACGCAGTATTTT
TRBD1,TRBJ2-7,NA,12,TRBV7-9,CASSHRGSEQYF,TGTGCCAGCAGCCACAGGGGTTCCGAGCAGTACTTC
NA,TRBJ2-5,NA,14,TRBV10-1,CASSENRQQETQYF,TGCGCCAGCAGTGAGAACCGGCAACAAGAGACCCAGTACTTC
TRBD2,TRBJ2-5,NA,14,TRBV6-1,CASSMTSGRETQYF,TGTGCCAGCAGTATGACTAGCGGAAGGGAGACCCAGTACTTC
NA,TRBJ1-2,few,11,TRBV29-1,CSVDGSAGYTF,TGCAGCGTTGACGGCTCGGCTGGCTACACCTTC
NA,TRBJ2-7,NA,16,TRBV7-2,CASSLAGAGLPDEQYF,TGTGCCAGCAGCTTGGCCGGCGCAGGACTCCCTGACGAGCAGTACTTC
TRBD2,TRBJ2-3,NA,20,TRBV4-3,CASSQDLGGLAGARTDTQYF,TGCGCCAGCAGCCAAGATTTGGGGGGACTAGCGGGAGCCCGCACAGATACGCAGTATTTT
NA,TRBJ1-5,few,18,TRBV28,CASSFGGFTRLSNQPQHF,TGTGCCAGCAGTTTTGGAGGGTTCACACGCCTTAGCAATCAGCCCCAGCATTTT
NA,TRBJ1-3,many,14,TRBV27,CASRITYSGNTIYF,TGTGCCAGCAGGATTACATACTCTGGAAACACCATATATTTT
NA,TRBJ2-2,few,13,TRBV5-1,CASSSGVTGELFF,TGCGCCAGCAGCTCAGGCGTCACCGGGGAGCTGTTTTTT
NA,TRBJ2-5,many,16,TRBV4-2,CASSQTGSLTRGTQYF,TGTGCCAGCAGCCAGACAGGCTCGCTTACTAGGGGGACCCAGTACTTC
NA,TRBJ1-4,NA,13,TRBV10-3,CAISLDWSNEVIF,TGTGCCATCTCCCTTGACTGGTCGAACGAGGTTATTTTT
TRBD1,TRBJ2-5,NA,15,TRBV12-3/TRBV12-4,CASSFRDREKETQYF,TGTGCCAGCAGTTTTAGGGACAGGGAGAAAGAGACCCAGTACTTC
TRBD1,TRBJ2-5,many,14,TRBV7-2,CASSRYRGQETQYF,TGTGCCAGCAGCAGGTACAGGGGTCAAGAGACCCAGTACTTC
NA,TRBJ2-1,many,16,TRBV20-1,CSARDLSGSSYNEQFF,TGCAGTGCTAGAGATCTTTCGGGGAGCTCCTACAATGAGCAGTTCTTC
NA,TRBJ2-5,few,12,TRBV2,CASSPNLETQYF,TGTGCCAGCAGTCCTAATCTTGAGACCCAGTACTTC
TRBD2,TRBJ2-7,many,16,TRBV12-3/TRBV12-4,CASSLLLAGGLGEQYF,TGTGCCAGCAGTTTACTTCTAGCGGGAGGGCTGGGCGAGCAGTACTTC
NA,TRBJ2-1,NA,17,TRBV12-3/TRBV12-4,CASRANPHRDNYNEQFF,TGTGCCAGCAGGGCCAACCCCCACCGGGACAACTACAATGAGCAGTTCTTC
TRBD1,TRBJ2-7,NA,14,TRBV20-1,CSARDWTTGSGQYF,TGCAGTGCTAGAGATTGGACGACAGGGTCGGGGCAGTACTTC
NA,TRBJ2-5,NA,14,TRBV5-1,CASSHWHGQETQYF,TGCGCCAGCAGCCATTGGCACGGACAAGAGACCCAGTACTTC
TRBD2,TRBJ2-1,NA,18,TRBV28,CASSKQPTSGRAGNEQFF,TGTGCCAGCAGCAAACAACCCACTAGCGGGAGGGCCGGCAATGAGCAGTTCTTC
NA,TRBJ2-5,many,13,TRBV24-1,CATSVPGQETQYF,TGTGCCACCAGTGTTCCAGGGCAAGAGACCCAGTACTTC
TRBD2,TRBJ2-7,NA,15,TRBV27,CASSLSAGGPWEQYF,TGTGCCAGCAGTTTATCTGCGGGAGGGCCGTGGGAGCAGTACTTC
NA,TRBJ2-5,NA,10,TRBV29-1,CSVGEETQYF,TGCAGCGTTGGGGAAGAGACCCAGTACTTC
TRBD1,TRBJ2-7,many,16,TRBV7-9,CASSLLPGQGVDEQYF,TGTGCCAGCAGCTTACTTCCGGGACAGGGTGTCGACGAGCAGTACTTC
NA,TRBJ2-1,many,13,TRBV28,CASSLLSMGEQFF,TGTGCCAGCAGTTTACTATCCATGGGGGAGCAGTTCTTC
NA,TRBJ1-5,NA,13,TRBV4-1,CASSQERQQPQHF,TGCGCCAGCAGCCAAGAGAGACAGCAGCCCCAGCATTTT
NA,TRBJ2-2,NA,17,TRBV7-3,CASSLLASGTNTGELFF,TGTGCCAGCAGCTTATTGGCTTCCGGAACGAACACCGGGGAGCTGTTTTTT
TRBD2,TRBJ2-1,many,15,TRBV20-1,CSAEPASGAHNEQFF,TGCAGTGCTGAACCGGCTAGCGGGGCCCACAATGAGCAGTTCTTC
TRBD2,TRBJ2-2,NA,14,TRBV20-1,CSARILAVTGELFF,TGCAGTGCTCGTATACTAGCGGTCACCGGGGAGCTGTTTTTT
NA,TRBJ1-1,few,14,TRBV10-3,CAVVSGFKADEAFF,TGTGCCGTCGTCTCCGGGTTTAAGGCTGATGAAGCTTTCTTT
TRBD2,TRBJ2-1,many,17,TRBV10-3,CAISPAGRGSSYNEQFF,TGTGCCATCAGTCCGGCCGGGCGCGGGAGCTCCTACAATGAGCAGTTCTTC
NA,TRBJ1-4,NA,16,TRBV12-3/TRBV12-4,CASSALGGSAGEKLFF,TGTGCCAGCAGTGCCCTAGGGGGGTCGGCGGGTGAAAAACTGTTTTTT
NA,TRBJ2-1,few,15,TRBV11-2,CASSLTGPQYNEQFF,TGTGCCAGCAGCTTAACGGGACCACAATACAATGAGCAGTTCTTC
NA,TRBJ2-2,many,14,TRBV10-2,CASSESGKSGELFF,TGCGCCAGCAGTGAGTCCGGGAAGTCCGGGGAGCTGTTTTTT
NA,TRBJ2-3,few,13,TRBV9,CASSVDPPDTQYF,TGTGCCAGCAGCGTAGATCCCCCAGATACGCAGTATTTT
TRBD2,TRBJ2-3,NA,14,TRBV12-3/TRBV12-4,CASGLAGSADTQYF,TGTGCCAGCGGCTTAGCGGGGAGCGCAGATACGCAGTATTTT
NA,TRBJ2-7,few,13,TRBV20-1,CSATDTSTYEQYF,TGCAGTGCCACGGACACTTCCACCTACGAGCAGTACTTC
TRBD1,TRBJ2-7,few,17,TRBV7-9,CASSSSDRAAFGYEQYF,TGTGCCAGCAGCTCCTCGGACAGGGCCGCGTTTGGCTACGAGCAGTACTTC
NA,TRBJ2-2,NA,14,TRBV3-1,CASSQGASTGELFF,TGTGCCAGCAGCCAGGGGGCGAGCACCGGGGAGCTGTTTTTT
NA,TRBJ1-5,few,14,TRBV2,CASSGRDTNQPQHF,TGTGCCAGCAGCGGGAGGGATACCAATCAGCCCCAGCATTTT
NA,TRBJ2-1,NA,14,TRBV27,CAVGPAGPYNEQFF,TGTGCCGTCGGGCCCGCGGGGCCCTACAATGAGCAGTTCTTC
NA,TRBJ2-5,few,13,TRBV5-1,CASSTGLGKTQYF,TGCGCCAGCAGCACGGGACTCGGGAAGACCCAGTACTTC
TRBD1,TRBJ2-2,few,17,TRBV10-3,CAISESPGTANTGELFF,TGTGCCATCAGTGAGTCACCCGGGACAGCAAACACCGGGGAGCTGTTTTTT
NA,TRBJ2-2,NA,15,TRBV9,CASSVDGFNTGELFF,TGTGCCAGCAGCGTAGACGGATTTAACACCGGGGAGCTGTTTTTT